What follows are 17 T cell receptor beta chains derived from one specimen sequenced in a study of Ad26.COV2.S vaccination and SARS-CoV-2 variants. Assay used: immunoSEQ multiplex PCR; TCRdb lists only in-frame clones, some missing. This sample yields around 340,000 clones, of which approximately 86% are seen a single time; approximately 12% belongs to the top ten. As for treatment: 19 received Ad26.COV2.S at low or high dose, single or two shots; about 5 received placebo; per-sample allocation not given. All samples were drawn on day 63, counting from the first vaccine or placebo injection. This sample comprised peripheral blood, obtained in a trial of Ad26.COV2.S vaccine versus placebo. The receptors stem from a person aged 18-65 years who received the Ad26.COV2.S COVID-19 vaccine or a placebo.

The chain links TRBV6-5 to TRBJ1-1, with a weak D call TRBD1 (6 bases). V dropped 10 bases and J dropped 4 bases, with 16 bases sitting between them. The germline V gene encodes CDR1 MNHEY and CDR2 SVGAGI. The CDR3 has 13 residues. This CDR3 is CATRDNRGTEAFF. The DNA of the CDR3 is TGTGCCACCCGGGACAACCGAGGCACTGAAGCTTTCTTT.

The chain links TRBV6-5 to TRBJ1-2; D call uncertain. The germline CDR1 and CDR2 sequences are MNHEY and SVGAGI. Trimming cost V 4 bases and J 3 bases, with 9 bases left between them. The CDR3 covers 13 residues. CDR3 DNA: TGTGCCAGCAGTTCTCAGGTTGACTATGGCTACACCTTC. Amino acid sequence: CASSSQVDYGYTF.

The chain employs TRBV4-3 and TRBJ1-1, with 8 bases fitting TRBD1. Losses at the gene ends were 0 bases for V and 0 bases for J; bases not matched to a gene: 6. The length of the CDR3 is 17 residues. The germline gives CDR1 LGHNA, CDR2 YSLEER. DNA of the CDR3: TGCGCCAGCAGCCAAGATCGGACAGGGCTTTTGAACACTGAAGCTTTCTTT. It specifies CASSQDRTGLLNTEAFF.

The chain recombines TRBV6-2 or TRBV6-3 with TRBJ1-1; D remains ambiguous. V was clipped by 0 bases and J by 6 bases, with 8 bases between them. Germline V CDR1 and CDR2: MNHEY, SVGEGT. The CDR3 is made up of 13 amino acids. CDR3 nucleotides: TGTGCCAGCAGTTACTCTCCCCTTCCTGAAGCTTTCTTT. This gives the protein CASSYSPLPEAFF.

The chain employs TRBV7-2 and TRBJ2-7, with D perhaps matching TRBD2 (5 bases). V was shortened by 5 bases and J by 6 bases, with 14 bases between the two germline ends. Per germline, CDR1 SGHTA and CDR2 FQGNSA. The CDR3 sequence is 13 residues long. The CDR3 is CASSTLEGLEQYF. The CDR3 DNA sequence: TGTGCCAGCAGCACCTTAGAGGGCCTCGAGCAGTACTTC. The entire variable domain, with the rest obtained from reference TRBV7-2 and TRBJ2-7, is as follows: GAGVSQSPSNKVTEKGKDVELRCDPISGHTALYWYRQSLGQGLEFLIYFQGNSAPDKSGLPSDRFSAERTGGSVSTLTIQRTQQEDSAVYLCASSTLEGLEQYFGPGTRLTVT.

This chain connects TRBV4-1 to TRBJ2-2; D not resolved. The CDR3 consists of 18 residues. V was shortened by 0 bases and J by 2 bases, with 16 bases between the two germline ends. Germline V gene lookup returns CDR1 MGHRA and CDR2 YSYEKL. The CDR3 DNA follows: TGCGCCAGCAGCCAAGATACACAGATCAAACTTAACACCGGGGAGCTGTTTTTT. It encodes CASSQDTQIKLNTGELFF.

This chain uses TRBV7-2 with TRBJ2-2, with TRBD1 identical over 10 bases. CDR3 length equals 16 residues. V was pared by 0 bases and J by 6 bases, with 4 bases of the junction left unmatched. Germline CDR1 is SGHTA and CDR2 is FQGNSA. CDR3 bases: TGTGCCAGCAGCTTAGCTCCGACAGGGGGCGCCGGGGAGCTGTTTTTT. Encoded protein: CASSLAPTGGAGELFF.

The chain carries TRBV6-4 and TRBJ2-2; 13 bases are shared with TRBD2. The germline V gene has CDR1 MRHNA and CDR2 SNTAGT. The CDR3 has 16 residues. V was clipped by 4 bases and J by 6 bases; unmatched bases: 5. In nucleotides, the CDR3 is TGTGCCAGCAGTGGGGGGACTAGCGGGAAGGCCGGGGAGCTGTTTTTT. Translation gives CASSGGTSGKAGELFF.

The V and J genes are TRBV4-2 and TRBJ2-7; maybe TRBD2 (6 bases). CDR1 and CDR2 (germline): LGHNA, YNFKEQ. This CDR3 is 16 amino acids long. The germline V and J ends were trimmed by 0 bases and 3 bases, with 15 bases remaining between them. Here the CDR3 reads CASSQEQTSSNYEQYF. The CDR3, as DNA: TGTGCCAGCAGCCAAGAGCAAACTAGCTCCAACTACGAGCAGTACTTC.

This clone was seen just once. The rearrangement uses TRBV28 and TRBJ1-1; D gene unclear. With 3 bases removed from V and 10 bases from J, the gap between germline ends came to 9 bases. This CDR3 contains 11 residues. From germline, CDR1 is MDHEN and CDR2 SYDVKM. This chain's CDR3 is CASSFPAGAFF. The CDR3 DNA reads as TGTGCCAGCAGTTTCCCCGCTGGAGCTTTCTTT.

The J gene is TRBJ1-4, the V gene TRBV15, with D uncertain. This CDR3 is 15 amino acids long. The germline V gene encodes CDR1 LNHNV and CDR2 YYDKDF (reference sequence). With 5 bases removed from V and 3 bases from J, the gap between germline ends came to 13 bases. CDR3 protein: CATSVQEVPNEKLFF. DNA of the CDR3: TGTGCCACCAGCGTACAAGAAGTTCCTAATGAAAAACTGTTTTTT.

V gene TRBV2 combines with J gene TRBJ2-5; TRBD2 aligns across 14 bases. CDR1 and CDR2 (germline): SNHLY, FYNNEI. The length of the CDR3 is 17 residues. Unmatched junction bases numbered 8, after V lost 6 bases and J lost 2 bases. As DNA, the CDR3 is TGTGCCAGCAGCGCGCTCGGGACTAGCGGGAGTCAAGAGACCCAGTACTTC. Its translation is CASSALGTSGSQETQYF.

V usage is TRBV27 and J usage is TRBJ1-6, with D tentatively TRBD1 (6 bases). V lost 1 base and J lost 6, with 16 bases in between. The CDR3 totals 17 residues. The V gene's germline CDR1 is MNHEY and CDR2 SMNVEV (reference sequence). This chain's CDR3 is CASSLFPGQSFNSPLHF. CDR3 nucleotide sequence: TGTGCCAGCAGTTTATTCCCCGGACAGAGTTTTAATTCACCCCTCCACTTT.

This rearrangement joins TRBV5-1 to TRBJ1-5, with TRBD1 as a possible D gene (5 bases). Germline CDR1 SGHRS, CDR2 YFSETQ. The CDR3 loop spans 15 amino acids. V was pared by 4 bases and J by 1 base, with 12 bases between. For the CDR3, the DNA is TGCGCCAGCAGCGCCGGGGGGTTGAGCAATCAGCCCCAGCATTTT. This translates into CASSAGGLSNQPQHF. The whole variable domain, remainder taken from reference TRBV5-1 and TRBJ1-5, is KAGVTQTPRYLIKTRGQQVTLSCSPISGHRSVSWYQQTPGQGLQFLFEYFSETQRNKGNFPGRFSGRQFSNSRSEMNVSTLELGDSALYLCASSAGGLSNQPQHFGDGTRLSIL.

The chain recombines TRBV6-5 with TRBJ1-2; possibly TRBD1 for D (6 bases). This CDR3 comprises 15 residues. Trimming cost V 6 bases and J 0 bases, with 14 bases left between them. Per germline, CDR1 MNHEY and CDR2 SVGAGI. The CDR3 sequence is CASRLGQTSNYGYTF. For the CDR3, the DNA is TGTGCCAGCAGACTAGGACAGACCTCTAACTATGGCTACACCTTC.

DNA for the CDR3: TGTGCCAGCAGCTTGGGGCAGGGAACCTACTACGAGCAGTACTTC. Translation: CASSLGQGTYYEQYF. The gene calls are TRBV11-3 and TRBJ2-7; D might be TRBD1 (5 bases). The CDR3 has 15 residues. The V end was cut by 3 bases, the J end by 3 bases, with 15 bases between. Germline V gene data show CDR1 as SGHNT and CDR2 as YENEEA.

The chain joins TRBV7-9 to TRBJ1-1, with D perhaps matching TRBD1 (5 bases). The CDR3 length is 14 residues. Trimming stripped 6 bases from V and 3 bases from J, with 14 bases between. CDR1 is SEHNR, CDR2 FQNEAQ, per germline (reference sequence). The CDR3 reads CASRWGSGDTEAFF. The CDR3 nucleotides read TGTGCCAGCAGATGGGGTTCGGGGGACACTGAAGCTTTCTTT. The whole variable domain, filled in from reference TRBV7-9 and TRBJ1-1, reads DTGVSQNPRHKITKRGQNVTFRCDPISEHNRLYWYRQTLGQGPEFLTYFQNEAQLEKSRLLSDRFSAERPKGSFSTLEIQRTEQGDSAMYLCASRWGSGDTEAFFGQGTRLTVV.